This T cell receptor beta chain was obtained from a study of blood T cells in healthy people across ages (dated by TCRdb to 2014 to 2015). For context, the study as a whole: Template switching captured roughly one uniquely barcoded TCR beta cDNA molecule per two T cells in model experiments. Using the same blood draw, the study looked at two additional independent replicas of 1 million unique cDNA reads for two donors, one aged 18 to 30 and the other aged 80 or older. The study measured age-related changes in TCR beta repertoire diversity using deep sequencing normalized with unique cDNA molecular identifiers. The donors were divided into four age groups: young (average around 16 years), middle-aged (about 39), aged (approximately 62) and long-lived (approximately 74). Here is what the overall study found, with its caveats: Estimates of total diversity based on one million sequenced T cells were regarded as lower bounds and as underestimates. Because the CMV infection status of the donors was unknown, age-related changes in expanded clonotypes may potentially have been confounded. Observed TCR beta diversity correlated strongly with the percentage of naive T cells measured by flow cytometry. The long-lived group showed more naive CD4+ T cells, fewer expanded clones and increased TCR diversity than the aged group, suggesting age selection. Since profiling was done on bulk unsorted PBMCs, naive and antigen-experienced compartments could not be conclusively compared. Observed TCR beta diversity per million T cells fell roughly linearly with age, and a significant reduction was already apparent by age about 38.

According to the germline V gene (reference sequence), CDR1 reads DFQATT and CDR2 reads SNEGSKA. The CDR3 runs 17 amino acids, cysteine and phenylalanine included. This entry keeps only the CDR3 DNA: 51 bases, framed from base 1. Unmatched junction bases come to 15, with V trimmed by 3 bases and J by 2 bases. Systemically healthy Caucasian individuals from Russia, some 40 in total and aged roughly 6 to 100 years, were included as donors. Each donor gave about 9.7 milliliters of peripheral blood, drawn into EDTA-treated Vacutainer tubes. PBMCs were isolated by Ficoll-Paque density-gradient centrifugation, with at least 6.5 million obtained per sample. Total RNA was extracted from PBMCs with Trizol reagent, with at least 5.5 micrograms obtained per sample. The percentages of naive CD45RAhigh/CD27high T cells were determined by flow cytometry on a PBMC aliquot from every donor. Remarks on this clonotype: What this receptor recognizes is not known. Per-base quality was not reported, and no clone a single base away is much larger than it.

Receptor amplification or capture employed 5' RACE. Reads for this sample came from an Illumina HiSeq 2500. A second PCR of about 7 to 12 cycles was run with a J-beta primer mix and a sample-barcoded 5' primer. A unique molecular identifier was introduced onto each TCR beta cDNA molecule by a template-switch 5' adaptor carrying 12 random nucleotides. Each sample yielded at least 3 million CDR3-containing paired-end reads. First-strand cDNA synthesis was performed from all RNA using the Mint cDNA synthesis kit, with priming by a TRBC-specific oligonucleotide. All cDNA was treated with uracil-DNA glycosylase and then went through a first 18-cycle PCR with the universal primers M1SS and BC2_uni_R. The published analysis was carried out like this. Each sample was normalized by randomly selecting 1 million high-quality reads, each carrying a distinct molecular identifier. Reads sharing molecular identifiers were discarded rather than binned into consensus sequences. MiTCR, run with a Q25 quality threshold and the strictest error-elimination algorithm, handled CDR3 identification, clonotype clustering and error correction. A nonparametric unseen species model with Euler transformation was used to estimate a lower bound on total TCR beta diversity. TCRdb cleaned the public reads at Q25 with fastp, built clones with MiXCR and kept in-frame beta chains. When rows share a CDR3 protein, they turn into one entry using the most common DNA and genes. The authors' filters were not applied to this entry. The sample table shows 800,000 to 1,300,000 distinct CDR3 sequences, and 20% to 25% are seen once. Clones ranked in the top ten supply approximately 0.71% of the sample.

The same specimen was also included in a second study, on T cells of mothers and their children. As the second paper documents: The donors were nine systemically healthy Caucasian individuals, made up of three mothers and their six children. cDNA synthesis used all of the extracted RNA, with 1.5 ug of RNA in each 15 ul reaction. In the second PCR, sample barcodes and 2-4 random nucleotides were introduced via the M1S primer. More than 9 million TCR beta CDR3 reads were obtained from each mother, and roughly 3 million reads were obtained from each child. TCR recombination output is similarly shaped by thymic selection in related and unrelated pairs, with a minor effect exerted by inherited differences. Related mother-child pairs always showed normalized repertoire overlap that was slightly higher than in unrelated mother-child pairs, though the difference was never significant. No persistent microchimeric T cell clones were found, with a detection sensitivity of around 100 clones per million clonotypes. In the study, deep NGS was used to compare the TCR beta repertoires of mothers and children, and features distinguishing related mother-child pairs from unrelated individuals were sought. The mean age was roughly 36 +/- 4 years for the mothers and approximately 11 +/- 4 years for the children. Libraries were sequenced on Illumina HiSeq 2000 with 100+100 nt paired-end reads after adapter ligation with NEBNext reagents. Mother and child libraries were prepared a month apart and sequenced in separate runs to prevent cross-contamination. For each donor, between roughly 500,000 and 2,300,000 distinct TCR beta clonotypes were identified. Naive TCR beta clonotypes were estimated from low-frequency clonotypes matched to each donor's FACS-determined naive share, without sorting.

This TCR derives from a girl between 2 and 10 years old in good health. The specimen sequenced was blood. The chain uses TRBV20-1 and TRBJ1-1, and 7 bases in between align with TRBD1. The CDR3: CSARGEGGNILNTEAFF. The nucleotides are TGCAGTGCTAGGGGTGAAGGGGGCAATATACTAAACACTGAAGCTTTCTTT.